The 11 T cell receptor beta chains below were found in one sample sequenced in a study of T cell changes during pregnancy in multiple sclerosis. TCRdb's table, derived via immunoSEQ multiplex PCR, lists solely in-frame clones and lacks some. The sample consists of approximately 79,000 clones, 93% of them appearing once. This specimen consisted of peripheral blood, obtained in the second trimester of pregnancy. Source of these receptors: a female donor in good health, enrolled as a control in a pregnancy study.

The V gene is TRBV11-3, the J gene TRBJ2-5, with a tentative D call TRBD2 (5 bases). V was pared by 4 bases and J by 5 bases, with 17 bases between. There are 15 residues in the CDR3. Germline V gene sequence: CDR1 SGHNT, CDR2 YENEEA. The CDR3 DNA follows: TGTGCCAGCAGCTCAAGGAGCGGTAGCGTCGAGACCCAGTACTTC. Residues: CASSSRSGSVETQYF.

This clone came up once. V gene TRBV29-1 combines with J gene TRBJ1-2; D unresolved. Germline V gives CDR1 SQVTM, CDR2 ANQGSEA. The germline V and J ends were trimmed by 1 base and 4 bases, with 19 bases remaining between them. CDR3 length: 16 residues. CDR3 DNA: TGCAGCGTTGAAGCCATAGACCAGGATGTCAGCTATGGCTACACCTTC. It encodes CSVEAIDQDVSYGYTF. The whole variable domain, filled in from reference TRBV29-1 and TRBJ1-2, reads SAVISQKPSRDICQRGTSLTIQCQVDSQVTMMFWYRQQPGQSLTLIATANQGSEATYESGFVIDKFPISRPNLTFSTLTVSNMSPEDSSIYLCSVEAIDQDVSYGYTFGSGTRLTVV.

The V and J genes are TRBV28 and TRBJ1-5; possible D gene TRBD1, 5 bases. This CDR3 spans 14 amino acids. Germline V gives CDR1 MDHEN, CDR2 SYDVKM. Trimming stripped 2 bases from V and 5 bases from J, with 10 bases between. CDR3 sequence: CASSLLGGDQPQHF. DNA for the CDR3: TGTGCCAGCAGTTTACTGGGGGGGGATCAGCCCCAGCATTTT.

The rearrangement links TRBV11-1 to TRBJ2-5; 9 bases are shared with TRBD1. Germline V CDR1 and CDR2: SGHAT, FQDESV (reference sequence). The CDR3 extends over 15 amino acids. V shed 7 bases and J 3 bases; nucleotides not matched to a gene: 9. CDR3 loop: CASNPGQGLEETQYF. Written as DNA, the CDR3 is TGTGCCAGCAACCCGGGACAGGGACTTGAAGAGACCCAGTACTTC. The variable domain in full, completed from reference TRBV11-1 and TRBJ2-5, reads EAEVAQSPRYKITEKSQAVAFWCDPISGHATLYWYRQILGQGPELLVQFQDESVVDDSQLPKDRFSAERLKGVDSTLKIQPAELGDSAMYLCASNPGQGLEETQYFGPGTRLLVL.

This chain joins TRBV5-3 and TRBJ1-1; 9 nucleotides align to TRBD1. TRBV5-3 is an ORF, with its function uncertain. The CDR3 has 18 residues. The junction had 12 bases not matched to a gene; V was cut back by 3 bases and J by 0 bases. The CDR3 spells CARSSTDRGRTLNTEAFF. CDR3 in DNA: TGTGCCAGAAGCTCGACGGACAGGGGCCGAACGCTGAACACTGAAGCTTTCTTT.

The chain combines TRBV10-3 with TRBJ2-1, with TRBD1 as a possible D gene (5 bases). Germline V lookup: CDR1 ENHRY, CDR2 SYGVKD. V was shortened by 6 bases and J by 6 bases, with 15 bases between the two germline ends. The CDR3 extends over 14 amino acids. The CDR3 spells CAISRDFIVNEQFF. CDR3 DNA sequence: TGTGCCATCAGCAGGGATTTCATCGTCAATGAGCAGTTCTTC.

The chain carries TRBV6-4 and TRBJ1-1; D may be TRBD1 (5 bases). The CDR3 has 14 amino acids. Per the germline V gene, CDR1 is MRHNA and CDR2 is SNTAGT. Between the trimmed V and J ends, which lost 4 bases and 5 bases, there was a span of 14 bases. As DNA, the CDR3 is TGTGCCAGCAGTGCCAGGGTAGGGGTGACTGAAGCTTTCTTT. It yields the protein CASSARVGVTEAFF.

The chain joins TRBV5-4 to TRBJ1-1; D remains unclear. Trimming took 4 bases from V and 1 from J, leaving 8 bases between them. The germline V gene has CDR1 SGHNT and CDR2 YYREEE (reference sequence). CDR3 length: 13 residues. For the CDR3, the DNA is TGTGCCAGCAGCCTAAGACAGAACACTGAAGCTTTCTTT. Protein sequence: CASSLRQNTEAFF. Variable domain in full (rest from reference TRBV5-4 and TRBJ1-1): ETGVTQSPTHLIKTRGQQVTLRCSSQSGHNTVSWYQQALGQGPQFIFQYYREEENGRGNFPPRFSGLQFPNYSSELNVNALELDDSALYLCASSLRQNTEAFFGQGTRLTVV.

This chain joins TRBV15 and TRBJ2-7; D may be TRBD2 (6 bases). V lost 0 bases and J lost 3, with 15 bases in between. Germline V lookup: CDR1 LNHNV, CDR2 YYDKDF (reference sequence). This CDR3 comprises 16 residues. CDR3 nucleotide sequence: TGTGCCACCAGCAGAGATCGCCCCTCGGGGGTCTACGAGCAGTACTTC. This encodes CATSRDRPSGVYEQYF. Filled out from reference TRBV15 and TRBJ2-7, the complete variable domain reads DAMVIQNPRYQVTQFGKPVTLSCSQTLNHNVMYWYQQKSSQAPKLLFHYYDKDFNNEADTPDNFQSRRPNTSFCFLDIRSPGLGDTAMYLCATSRDRPSGVYEQYFGPGTRLTVT.

This clone was detected only once. The chain uses TRBV4-2 and TRBJ1-2, with 12 nucleotides matching TRBD1. Looked up from germline, CDR1 is LGHNA and CDR2 is YNFKEQ. Trimming cost V 5 bases and J 5 bases; bases outside gene matches: 3. There are 14 residues in the CDR3. CDR3 sequence (DNA): TGTGCCAGCAGCGAGGGACAGGGGGCTTATGGCTACACCTTC. Residues: CASSEGQGAYGYTF.

The genes are TRBV19 and TRBJ1-3, with D possibly being TRBD1 (6 bases). Trimming cost V 5 bases and J 2 bases, with 10 bases left between them. CDR3 length: 14 amino acids. CDR1 and CDR2 from the germline V gene are LNHDA and SQIVND (reference sequence). DNA of the CDR3: TGTGCCAGTAGTTCAGGGGCAACTGGAAACACCATATATTTT. Amino acid sequence: CASSSGATGNTIYF.